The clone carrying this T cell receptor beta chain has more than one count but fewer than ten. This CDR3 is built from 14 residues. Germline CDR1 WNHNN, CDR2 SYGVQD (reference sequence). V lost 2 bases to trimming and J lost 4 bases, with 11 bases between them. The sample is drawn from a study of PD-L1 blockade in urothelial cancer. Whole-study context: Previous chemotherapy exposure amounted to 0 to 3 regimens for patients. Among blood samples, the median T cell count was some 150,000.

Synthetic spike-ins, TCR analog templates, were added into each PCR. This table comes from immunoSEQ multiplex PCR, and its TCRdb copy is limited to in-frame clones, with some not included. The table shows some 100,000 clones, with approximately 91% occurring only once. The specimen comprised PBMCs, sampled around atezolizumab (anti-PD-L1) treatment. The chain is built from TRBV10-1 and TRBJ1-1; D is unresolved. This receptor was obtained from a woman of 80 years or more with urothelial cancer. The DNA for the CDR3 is TGCGCCAGCAGTGAGGGTCGGGTTTCCACTGAAGCTTTCTTT. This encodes CASSEGRVSTEAFF.